This section outlines one T cell receptor (beta chain) sequence together with its context. Clones were sequenced by immunoSEQ multiplex PCR, and TCRdb holds only the in-frame ones, with some missing. The sample records around 35,000 clones, less than 95% being singletons. The sample originates from a study of T cell changes during pregnancy in multiple sclerosis. With V trimmed by 0 bases and J by 4 bases, 7 bases remained unmatched. Germline CDR1 SGHDT, CDR2 YYEEEE. This CDR3 spans 16 amino acids. The chain employs TRBV5-6 and TRBJ1-2, with 9 positions matching TRBD1. The origin of this receptor is a female donor with multiple sclerosis, enrolled in a pregnancy study. This specimen consisted of CD8+ T cells from peripheral blood mononuclear cells, obtained before pregnancy. This CDR3 reads CASSLVYRDRAYGYTF. DNA for the CDR3: TGTGCCAGCAGCTTGGTTTACCGGGACAGGGCCTATGGCTACACCTTC.